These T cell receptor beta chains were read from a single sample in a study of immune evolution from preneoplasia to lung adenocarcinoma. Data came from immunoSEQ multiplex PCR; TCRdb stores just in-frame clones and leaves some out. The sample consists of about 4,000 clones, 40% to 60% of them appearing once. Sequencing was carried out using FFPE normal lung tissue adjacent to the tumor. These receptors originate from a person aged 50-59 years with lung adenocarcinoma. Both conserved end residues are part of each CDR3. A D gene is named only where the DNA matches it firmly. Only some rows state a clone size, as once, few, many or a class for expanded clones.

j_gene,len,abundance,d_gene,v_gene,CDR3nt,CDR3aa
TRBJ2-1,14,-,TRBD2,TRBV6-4,TGTGCCAGCAGTGAAGCGGGGGGCTACAATGAGCAGTTCTTC,CASSEAGGYNEQFF
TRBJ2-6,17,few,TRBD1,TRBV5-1,TGCGCCAGCAGCAGTCCCGGGACAGGTTCTGGGGCCAACGTCCTGACTTTC,CASSSPGTGSGANVLTF
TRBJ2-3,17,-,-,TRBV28,TGTGCCAGCAGTCCCAGGGTTGGCACAGGATTCACAGATACGCAGTATTTT,CASSPRVGTGFTDTQYF
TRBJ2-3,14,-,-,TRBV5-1,TGCGCCAGCAGCTTGGGGGGCAGGTCAGATACGCAGTATTTT,CASSLGGRSDTQYF
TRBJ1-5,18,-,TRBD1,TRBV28,TGTGCCAGCAGTGAAGATCCTGGCCGGGCAGGGGGCCGTCAGCCCCAGCATTTT,CASSEDPGRAGGRQPQHF
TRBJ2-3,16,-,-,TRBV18,TGTGCCAGCTCACCACAAAGGGGAGAGGTCACAGATACGCAGTATTTT,CASSPQRGEVTDTQYF
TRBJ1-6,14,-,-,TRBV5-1,TGCGCCAGCAGCTCTACAGTGGGGAATTCACCCCTCCACTTT,CASSSTVGNSPLHF
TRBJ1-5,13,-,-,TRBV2,TGTGCCAGCAGAGTAGACACTAATCAGCCCCAGCATTTT,CASRVDTNQPQHF
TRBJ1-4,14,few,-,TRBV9,TGTGCCAGCAGCCTCGGGAGGGGTGGGGAAAAACTGTTTTTT,CASSLGRGGEKLFF
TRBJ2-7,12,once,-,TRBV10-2,TGCGCCAGCAGTGACAGCATCTACGAGCAGTACTTC,CASSDSIYEQYF
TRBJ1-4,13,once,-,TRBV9,TGTGCCAGCAGCGTAGCTGAAGTTAGCGAACTGTTTTTT,CASSVAEVSELFF
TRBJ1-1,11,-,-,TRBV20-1,TGCAGTGGGGGCACCAACACTGAAGCTTTCTTT,CSGGTNTEAFF
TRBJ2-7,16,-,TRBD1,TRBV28,TGTGCCAGCAGTTTTCCGCGACAGGGGGGTACCTACGAGCAGTACTTC,CASSFPRQGGTYEQYF
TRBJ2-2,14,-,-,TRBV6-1,TGTGCCAGCAGGATGACAGCGAACACCGGGGAGCTGTTTTTT,CASRMTANTGELFF
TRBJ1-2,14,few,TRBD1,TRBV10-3,TGTGCCATCAGGGAGGGGGCGAGTGTGGATGGCTACACCTTC,CAIREGASVDGYTF
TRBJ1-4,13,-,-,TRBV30,TGTGCCTGGAGTCTTATGTTTGGCGAAAAACTGTTTTTT,CAWSLMFGEKLFF
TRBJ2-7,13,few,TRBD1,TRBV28,TGTGCCAGCAGTCCGGGACAGTCCTACGAGCAGTACTTC,CASSPGQSYEQYF
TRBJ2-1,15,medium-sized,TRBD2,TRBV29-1,TGCAGCGTTGAACTGAGCGGGAGCTCCTACAATGAGCAGTTCTTC,CSVELSGSSYNEQFF
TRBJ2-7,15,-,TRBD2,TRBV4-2,TGTGCCAGCAGCCAAGAGACTAGCGGGTCCTACGAGCAGTACTTC,CASSQETSGSYEQYF
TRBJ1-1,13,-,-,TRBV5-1,TGCGCCAGCAGCTTGGAGGCGAACACTGAAGCTTTCTTT,CASSLEANTEAFF
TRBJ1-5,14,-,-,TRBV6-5,TGTGCCAGCAGAACAGGGTCGGGCAATCAGCCCCAGCATTTT,CASRTGSGNQPQHF
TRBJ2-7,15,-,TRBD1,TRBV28,TGTGCCAGCAGTCCCCTTGGGACAGGGGGCAACGAGCAGTACTTC,CASSPLGTGGNEQYF
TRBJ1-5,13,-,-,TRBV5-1,TGCGCCAGCAGCTTGAGGGGTAATCAGCCCCAGCATTTT,CASSLRGNQPQHF
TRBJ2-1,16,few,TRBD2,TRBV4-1,TGCGCCAGCAGCCCGCCCGGACTAGCGGGACGCAATGAGCAGTTCTTC,CASSPPGLAGRNEQFF
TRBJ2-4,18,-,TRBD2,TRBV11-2,TGTGCCAGCAGCCCCCGGTTAACGGGACTAGGAGGCAAAAACATTCAGTACTTC,CASSPRLTGLGGKNIQYF
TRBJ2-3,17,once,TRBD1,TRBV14,TGTGCCAGCAGCCAAGTACGGGACAGGGGGCGCCGAGATACGCAGTATTTT,CASSQVRDRGRRDTQYF
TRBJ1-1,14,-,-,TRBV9,TGTGCCAGCAGCGTAGGGAACCAGAACACGGAAGCTTTCTTT,CASSVGNQNTEAFF
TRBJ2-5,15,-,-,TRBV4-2,TGTGCCAGCAGCCAAGGTCGACAGGAGTCAGAGACCCAGTACTTC,CASSQGRQESETQYF
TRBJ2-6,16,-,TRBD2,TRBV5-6,TGTGCCAGCAGCCTTCGGCGGGGGGCTGGGGCCAACGTCCTGACTTTC,CASSLRRGAGANVLTF
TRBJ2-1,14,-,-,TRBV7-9,TGTGCCAGCACCCCTCGAGCTTCCAACAATGAGCAGTTCTTC,CASTPRASNNEQFF
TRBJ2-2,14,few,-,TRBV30,TGTGCCTGGAGTTCCTACAGGGATACCGGGGAGCTGTTTTTT,CAWSSYRDTGELFF
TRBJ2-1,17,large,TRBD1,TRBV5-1,TGCGCCAGCAGCTTGGGTAACCGGGACAGGGGAGGCCATGAGCAGTTCTTC,CASSLGNRDRGGHEQFF
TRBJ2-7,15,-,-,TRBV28,TGTGCCAGCAGTACCGGGACACGCGGTTTTGACGAGCAGTACTTC,CASSTGTRGFDEQYF
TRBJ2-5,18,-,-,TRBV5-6,TGTGCCAGCAGCGCGGCCGGAGCCGGGGGATCCCTCGGAGAGACCCAGTACTTC,CASSAAGAGGSLGETQYF
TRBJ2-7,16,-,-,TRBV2,TGTGCCAGCAGCGCCCCGGACAATTCGGAACCCTACGAGCAGTACTTC,CASSAPDNSEPYEQYF
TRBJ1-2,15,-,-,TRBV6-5,TGTGCCACCAAACCTCGGAGGGAGTACCTCTATGGCTACACCTTC,CATKPRREYLYGYTF
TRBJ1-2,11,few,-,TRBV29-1,TGCAGCGTCCGGCCCCAAGAAGGCTACACCTTC,CSVRPQEGYTF
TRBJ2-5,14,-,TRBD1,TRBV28,TGTGCCAGCAGTCCCCGGACAGGGAGGGAGACCCAGTACTTC,CASSPRTGRETQYF
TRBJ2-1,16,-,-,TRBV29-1,TGCAGCGTCGAAAACCCGAGACGTACGACCTACAATGAGCAGTTCTTC,CSVENPRRTTYNEQFF
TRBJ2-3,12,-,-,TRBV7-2,TGTGCCAGCAGCTCCTACACAGATACGCAGTATTTT,CASSSYTDTQYF
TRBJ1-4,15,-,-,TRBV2,TGTGCCAGCAGGACCGGTTTGGGTCTGAATGAAAAACTGTTTTTT,CASRTGLGLNEKLFF
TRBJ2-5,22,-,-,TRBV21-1,TGTGCCAGCAGCAAAGCTGACTACCCCCGTGGGACTAGCGGGGGGGAAAGGGAGACCCAGTACTTC,CASSKADYPRGTSGGERETQYF
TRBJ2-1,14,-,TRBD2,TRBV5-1,TGCGCCAGCAGCTTGTCTAGGCTAGCGGGCGAGCAGTTCTTC,CASSLSRLAGEQFF
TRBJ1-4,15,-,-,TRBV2,TGTGCCAGCAGGGAAACCGGGCTGCGGAGGGAAAAACTGTTTTTT,CASRETGLRREKLFF
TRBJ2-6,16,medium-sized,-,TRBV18,TGTGCCAGCTCACCACCTATCGTACCTGGGGCCAACGTCCTGACTTTC,CASSPPIVPGANVLTF
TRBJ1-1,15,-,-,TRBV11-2,TGTGCCAGCAGCCCCAGGTCGGGACAGAACACTGAAGCTTTCTTT,CASSPRSGQNTEAFF
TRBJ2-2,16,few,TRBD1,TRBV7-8,TGTGCCAGCAGCCTAAGAGGACAGGGATTGACCGGGGAGCTGTTTTTT,CASSLRGQGLTGELFF
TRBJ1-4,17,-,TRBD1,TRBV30,TGTGCCTGGAGTGTACAGGGACAGCGGCCCAGGGATGAAAAACTGTTTTTT,CAWSVQGQRPRDEKLFF
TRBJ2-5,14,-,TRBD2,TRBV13,TGTGCCAGCAGCTTAGCGGGAGGTCAAGAGACCCAGTACTTC,CASSLAGGQETQYF
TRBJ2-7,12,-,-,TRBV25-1,TGTGCCAGCAGTCGGAACTCCTACGAGCAGTACTTC,CASSRNSYEQYF
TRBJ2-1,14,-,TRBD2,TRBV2,TGTGCCAGCAGCAGACTAGCGGGAGCCAATGAGCAGTTCTTC,CASSRLAGANEQFF
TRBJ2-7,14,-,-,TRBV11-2,TGTGCCAGCAGCTTAGACCGTGTAAGCTACGAGCAGTACTTC,CASSLDRVSYEQYF
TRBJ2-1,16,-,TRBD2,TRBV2,TGTGCCAGCATTCCTAGCGGGCAAAGCTCCTACAATGAGCAGTTCTTC,CASIPSGQSSYNEQFF
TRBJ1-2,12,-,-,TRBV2,TGTGCCAGCAGACTAGTCAAGGTTGGCTACACCTTC,CASRLVKVGYTF